This T cell receptor (beta chain) was identified in a study of blood T cell repertoires in COVID-19. The length of the CDR3 is 14 residues. Per the germline V gene, CDR1 is SNHLY and CDR2 is FYNNEI. V shed 6 bases and J shed 6 bases, with 14 bases lying between them. TCRdb's copy holds only in-frame clones and misses some; the assay was immunoSEQ multiplex PCR. The repertoire includes 200,000 or so clones, around 82% of them detected once, and approximately 6% sits in the top ten. The receptor was isolated from a woman aged 70-85 years with acute or convalescent COVID-19. The V gene is TRBV2, the J gene TRBJ1-4; TRBD1 might be the D (6 bases). The material sequenced was peripheral blood. The CDR3 DNA reads as TGTGCCAGCAGGGTACAGGGCAGGGATGAAAAACTGTTTTTT. This translates into CASRVQGRDEKLFF.